This paragraph covers one T cell receptor (beta chain) sequence. The record originates from a study of blood T cell repertoires in COVID-19. Study at large: Italy, Spain and the United States were the sources of the convalescent and acute COVID-19 samples.

The method was immunoSEQ multiplex PCR; TCRdb's version includes in-frame clones alone and lacks a portion of them. The sample lists around 60,000 clones, about 80% occurring once. V lost 7 bases and J lost 1; bases outside the gene matches: 5. The CDR3 runs to 14 residues. Germline V gives CDR1 SGHRS, CDR2 YFSETQ. Sequenced material: peripheral blood. The sequence was collected from a man aged 45-65 years with COVID-19, enrolled during active disease. The J gene is TRBJ2-3, the V gene TRBV5-1; 8 bases are shared with TRBD1. CDR3 sequence reads: CASSPDRGTDTQYF. In DNA form, the CDR3 reads TGCGCCAGCTCCCCGGACAGGGGCACAGATACGCAGTATTTT.